This record covers a single T cell receptor beta chain. Its antigen is not known. Researchers ran the PCR with 60 Vbeta and 13 Jbeta primers. Using immunoSEQ multiplex PCR, the repertoire was profiled, and TCRdb retains in-frame clones only, with some absent. There are roughly 260,000 clones in the sample; around four fifths occur only once, and 1.5% to 2% lies in the top ten. This entry is derived from a study of cytomegalovirus exposure and HLA in healthy donors. Germline lookup yields CDR1 SGHTA and CDR2 FQGNSA. The CDR3 covers 15 residues. Germline trimming cut 2 bases from V and 5 bases from J; bases unmatched to any gene: 5. Study-level points and caveats: A later analysis found common viral pathogens apparently linked to several of the most significant clusters. HLA restriction was apparent for most CMV-associated TCR beta chains in a later analysis.

Though nominally healthy at sampling, donors likely had unrecorded immune exposures. The sequence came from a woman in her thirties or forties in good health and CMV-seropositive. The rearrangement uses TRBV7-2 and TRBJ2-1, with 8 bases identical to TRBD2. The sequencing input was PBMCs. In DNA form, the CDR3 reads TGTGCCAGCAGCTTAAGACTAGCGAAAAACAATGAGCAGTTCTTC. Translated: CASSLRLAKNNEQFF.